This T cell receptor beta chain came from a study of blood T cells in healthy people across ages. This clonotype was observed a handful of times. The junction and the germline gene differ at one end; a read error may be behind it. A second about 7 to 12 cycle PCR used barcoded and J-beta primers. Via MiXCR, TCRdb re-called the 5' RACE reads, giving one row per CDR3 protein. The sample has about 780,000 distinct CDR3 sequences, roughly 24% seen once. CDR3 length equals 12 residues. The germline V gene encodes CDR1 SQVTM and CDR2 ANQGSEA. These data also formed part of another study, on T cells of mothers and their children.

The sample comprised blood. The sequence derives from a boy between 10 and 17 years old in good health. V is TRBV29-1 and J is TRBJ1-5, with 7 bases that match TRBD1. In DNA form, the CDR3 reads TGCAGCGTTGAACAGGGGGGCGGAGTACAGTTTTTT. This translates into CSVEQGGGVQFF.